The present entry profiles one T cell receptor beta chain with its context. One entry per CDR3 protein results from TCRdb running MiXCR on the 5' RACE reads. The sample lists roughly 520,000 distinct CDR3 sequences; about a fifth were seen once. The data originate from a study of T cells after yellow fever vaccination. The CDR3 is made up of 14 amino acids. V was trimmed by 2 bases and J by 5 bases, leaving 13 bases between them. Germline V lookup: CDR1 MGHRA, CDR2 YSYEKL. Here the sequenced sample was PBMCs, taken about 20 days after the first yellow fever vaccination. The genes are TRBV4-1 and TRBJ2-7; D may correspond to TRBD1 or TRBD2 (6 bases each). The TCR originated in a young man who received the YFV17D yellow fever vaccine. CDR3 residues: CASSQSYREDEQYF. CDR3 in DNA: TGCGCCAGCAGCCAAAGTTACAGGGAGGACGAGCAGTACTTC.